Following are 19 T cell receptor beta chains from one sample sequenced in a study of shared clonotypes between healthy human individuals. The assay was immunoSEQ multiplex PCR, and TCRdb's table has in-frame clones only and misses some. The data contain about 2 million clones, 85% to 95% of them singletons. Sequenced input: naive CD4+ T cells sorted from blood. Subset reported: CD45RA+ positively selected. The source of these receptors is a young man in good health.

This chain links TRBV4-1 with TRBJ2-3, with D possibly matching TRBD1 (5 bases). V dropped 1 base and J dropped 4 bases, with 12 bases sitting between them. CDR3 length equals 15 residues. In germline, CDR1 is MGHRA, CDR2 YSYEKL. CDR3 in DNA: TGCGCCAGCAGCCAAGTCCTCCAGGGCCCAGATACGCAGTATTTT. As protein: CASSQVLQGPDTQYF.

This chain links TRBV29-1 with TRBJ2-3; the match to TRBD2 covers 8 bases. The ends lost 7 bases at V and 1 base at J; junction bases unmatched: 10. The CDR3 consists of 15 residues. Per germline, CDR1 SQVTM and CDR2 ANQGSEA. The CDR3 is CSAAGGRGRTDTQYF. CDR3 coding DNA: TGCAGCGCGGCGGGAGGCCGGGGTCGCACAGATACGCAGTATTTT.

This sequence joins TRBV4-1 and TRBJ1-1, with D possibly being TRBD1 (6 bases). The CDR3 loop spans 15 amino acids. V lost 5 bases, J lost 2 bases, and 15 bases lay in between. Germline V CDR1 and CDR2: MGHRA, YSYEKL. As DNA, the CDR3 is TGCGCCAGCAGCTTGGACAGCAGACTAAACACTGAAGCTTTCTTT. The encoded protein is CASSLDSRLNTEAFF.

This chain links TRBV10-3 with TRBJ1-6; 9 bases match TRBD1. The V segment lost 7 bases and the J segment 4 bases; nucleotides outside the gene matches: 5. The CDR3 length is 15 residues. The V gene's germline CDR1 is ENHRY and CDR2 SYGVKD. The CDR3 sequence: CAITSGQGYNSPLHF. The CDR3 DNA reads TGTGCCATCACCTCGGGACAGGGTTATAATTCACCCCTCCACTTT.

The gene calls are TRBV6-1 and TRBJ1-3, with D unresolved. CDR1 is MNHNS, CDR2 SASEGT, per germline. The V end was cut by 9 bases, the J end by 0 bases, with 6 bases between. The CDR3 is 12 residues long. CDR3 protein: CASLDSGNTIYF. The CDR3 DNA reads TGTGCCAGTTTGGACTCTGGAAACACCATATATTTT.

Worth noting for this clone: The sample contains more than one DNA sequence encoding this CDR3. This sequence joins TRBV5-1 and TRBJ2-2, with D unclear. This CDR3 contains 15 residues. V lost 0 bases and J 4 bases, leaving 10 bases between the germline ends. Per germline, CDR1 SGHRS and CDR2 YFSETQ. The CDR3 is CASSLEGRGTGELFF. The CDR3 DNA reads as TGCGCCAGCAGCTTGGAAGGGCGCGGCACCGGGGAGCTGTTTTTT.

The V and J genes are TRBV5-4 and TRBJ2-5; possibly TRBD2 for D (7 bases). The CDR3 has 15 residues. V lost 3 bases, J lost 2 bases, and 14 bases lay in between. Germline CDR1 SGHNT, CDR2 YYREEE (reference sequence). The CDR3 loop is CASSSTAGAQETQYF. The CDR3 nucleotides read TGTGCCAGCAGCTCCACTGCGGGGGCTCAAGAGACCCAGTACTTC. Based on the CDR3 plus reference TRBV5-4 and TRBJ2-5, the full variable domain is ETGVTQSPTHLIKTRGQQVTLRCSSQSGHNTVSWYQQALGQGPQFIFQYYREEENGRGNFPPRFSGLQFPNYSSELNVNALELDDSALYLCASSSTAGAQETQYFGPGTRLLVL.

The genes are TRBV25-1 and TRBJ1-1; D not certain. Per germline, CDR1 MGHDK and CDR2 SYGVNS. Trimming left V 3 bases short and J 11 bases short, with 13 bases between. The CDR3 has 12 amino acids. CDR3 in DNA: TGTGCCAGCAGTGACCCTGGCCGGACGGCTTTCTTT. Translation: CASSDPGRTAFF.

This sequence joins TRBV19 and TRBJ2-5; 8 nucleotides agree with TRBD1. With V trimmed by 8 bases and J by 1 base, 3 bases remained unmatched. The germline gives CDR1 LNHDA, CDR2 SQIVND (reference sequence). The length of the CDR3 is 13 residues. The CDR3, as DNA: TGTGCCAGTGGGGACAGGCCCCAAGAGACCCAGTACTTC. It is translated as CASGDRPQETQYF.

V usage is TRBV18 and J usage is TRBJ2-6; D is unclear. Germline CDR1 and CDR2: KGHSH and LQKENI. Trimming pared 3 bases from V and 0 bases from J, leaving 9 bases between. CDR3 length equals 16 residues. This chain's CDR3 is CASSPSWASGANVLTF. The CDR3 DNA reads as TGTGCCAGCTCACCGAGCTGGGCCTCTGGGGCCAACGTCCTGACTTTC. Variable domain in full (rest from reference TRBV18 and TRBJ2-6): NAGVMQNPRHLVRRRGQEARLRCSPMKGHSHVYWYRQLPEEGLKFMVYLQKENIIDESGMPKERFSAEFPKEGPSILRIQQVVRGDSAAYFCASSPSWASGANVLTFGAGSRLTVL.

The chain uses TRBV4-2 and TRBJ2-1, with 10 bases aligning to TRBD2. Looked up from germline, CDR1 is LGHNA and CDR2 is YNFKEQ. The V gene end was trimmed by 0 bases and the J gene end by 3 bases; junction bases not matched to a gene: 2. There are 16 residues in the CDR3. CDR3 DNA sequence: TGTGCCAGCAGCCAAGAGAGGACTAGCGGCTACAATGAGCAGTTCTTC. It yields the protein CASSQERTSGYNEQFF.

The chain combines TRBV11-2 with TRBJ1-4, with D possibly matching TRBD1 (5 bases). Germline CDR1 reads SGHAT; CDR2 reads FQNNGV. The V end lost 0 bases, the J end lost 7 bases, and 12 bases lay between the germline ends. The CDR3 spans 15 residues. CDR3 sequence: CASSLDGGLSEKLFF. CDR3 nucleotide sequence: TGTGCCAGCAGCTTAGACGGGGGGTTGAGTGAAAAACTGTTTTTT.

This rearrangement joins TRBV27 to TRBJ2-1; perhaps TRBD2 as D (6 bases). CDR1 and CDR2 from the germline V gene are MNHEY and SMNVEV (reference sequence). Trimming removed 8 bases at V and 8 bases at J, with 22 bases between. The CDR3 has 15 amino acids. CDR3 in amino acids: CASCVEGRKEDEQFF. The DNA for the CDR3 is TGTGCCAGCTGCGTGGAGGGTCGTAAAGAGGATGAGCAGTTCTTC.

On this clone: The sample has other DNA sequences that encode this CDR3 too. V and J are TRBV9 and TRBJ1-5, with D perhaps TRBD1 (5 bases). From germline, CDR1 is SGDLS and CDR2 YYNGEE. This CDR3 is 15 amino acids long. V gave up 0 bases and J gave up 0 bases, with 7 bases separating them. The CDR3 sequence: CASSVGGYSNQPQHF. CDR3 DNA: TGTGCCAGCAGCGTAGGGGGGTATAGCAATCAGCCCCAGCATTTT. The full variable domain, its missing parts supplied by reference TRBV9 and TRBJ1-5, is DSGVTQTPKHLITATGQRVTLRCSPRSGDLSVYWYQQSLDQGLQFLIQYYNGEERAKGNILERFSAQQFPDLHSELNLSSLELGDSALYFCASSVGGYSNQPQHFGDGTRLSIL.

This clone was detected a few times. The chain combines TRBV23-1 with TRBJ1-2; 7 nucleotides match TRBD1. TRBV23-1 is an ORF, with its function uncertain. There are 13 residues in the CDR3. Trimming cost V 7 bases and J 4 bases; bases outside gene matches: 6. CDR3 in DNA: TGCGCCAGCATCCTACAGGGGCCCTATGGCTACACCTTC. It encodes CASILQGPYGYTF.

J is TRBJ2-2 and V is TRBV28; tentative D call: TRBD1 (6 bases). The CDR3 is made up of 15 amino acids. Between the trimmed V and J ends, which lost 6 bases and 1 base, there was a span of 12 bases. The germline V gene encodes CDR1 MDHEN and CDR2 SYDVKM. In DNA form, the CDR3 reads TGTGCCAGCAGCACCGGGACACTGAACACCGGGGAGCTGTTTTTT. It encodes CASSTGTLNTGELFF.

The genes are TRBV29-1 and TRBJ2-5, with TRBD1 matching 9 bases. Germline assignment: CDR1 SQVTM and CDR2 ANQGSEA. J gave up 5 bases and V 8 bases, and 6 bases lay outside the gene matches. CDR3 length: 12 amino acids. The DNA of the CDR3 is TGCAGCACGGACAGGGGAGGGGAGACCCAGTACTTC. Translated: CSTDRGGETQYF.

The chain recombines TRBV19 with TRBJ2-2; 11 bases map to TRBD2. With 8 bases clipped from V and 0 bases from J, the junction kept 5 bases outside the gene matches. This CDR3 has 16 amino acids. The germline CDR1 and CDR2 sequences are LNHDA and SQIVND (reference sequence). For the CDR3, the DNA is TGTGCCAGTTCGGGACTAGCGGAGCCGAACACCGGGGAGCTGTTTTTT. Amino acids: CASSGLAEPNTGELFF.

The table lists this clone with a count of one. Here the CDR3 reads CASSLRGSAGDEQYF. The CDR3 DNA is TGTGCCAGCAGTTTAAGGGGGTCCGCCGGGGACGAGCAGTACTTC. The chain carries TRBV28 and TRBJ2-7, with D possibly matching TRBD1 (6 bases). V was clipped by 2 bases and J by 5 bases, with 16 bases between them. This CDR3 contains 15 residues. Germline V gene sequence: CDR1 MDHEN, CDR2 SYDVKM.